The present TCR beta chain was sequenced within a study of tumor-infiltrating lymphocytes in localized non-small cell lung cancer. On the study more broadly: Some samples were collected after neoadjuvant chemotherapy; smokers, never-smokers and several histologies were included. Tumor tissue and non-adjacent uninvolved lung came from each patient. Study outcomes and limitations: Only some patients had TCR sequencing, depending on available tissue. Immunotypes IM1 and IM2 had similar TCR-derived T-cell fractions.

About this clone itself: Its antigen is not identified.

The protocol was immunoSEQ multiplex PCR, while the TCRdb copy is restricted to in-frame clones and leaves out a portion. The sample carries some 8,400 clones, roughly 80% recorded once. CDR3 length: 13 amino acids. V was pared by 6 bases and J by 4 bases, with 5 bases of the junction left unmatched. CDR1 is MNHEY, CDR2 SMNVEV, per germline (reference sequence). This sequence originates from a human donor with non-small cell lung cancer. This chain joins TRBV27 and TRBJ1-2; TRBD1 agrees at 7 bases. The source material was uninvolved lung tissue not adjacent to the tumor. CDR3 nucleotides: TGTGCCAGCAGCCCGACAGGGCTCTATGGCTACACCTTC. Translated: CASSPTGLYGYTF.